This passage covers 5 T cell receptor beta chains from one sample sequenced in a study of graft-versus-host responses after intestinal transplantation. The assay was immunoSEQ multiplex PCR, and TCRdb's table has in-frame clones only and misses some. The table lists some 45,000 clones, around nine tenths of them singletons. The sample was PBMCs, taken 524 days after transplant. These receptors were collected from a human patient who received an intestinal transplant, so some T cells may come from the graft donor.

The rearrangement joins TRBV7-2 to TRBJ2-1, with TRBD2 as a possible D gene (5 bases). The CDR3 contains 13 residues. Germline CDR1 SGHTA, CDR2 FQGNSA. V was trimmed by 4 bases and J by 10 bases, leaving 14 bases between them. The CDR3 DNA reads TGTGCCAGCAGCTCCTCCGGGATCGGGGAGCAGTTCTTC. Amino acid sequence: CASSSSGIGEQFF.

The chain couples TRBV28 to TRBJ2-1; D remains ambiguous. Germline values: CDR1 MDHEN, CDR2 SYDVKM. The CDR3 loop spans 14 amino acids. Trimming took 3 bases from V and 3 from J, leaving 9 bases between them. In nucleotides, the CDR3 is TGTGCCAGCAGTTTGCCCTTAAACTACAATGAGCAGTTCTTC. As protein: CASSLPLNYNEQFF.

The gene calls are TRBV7-2 and TRBJ1-3; D is unclear. V was pared by 4 bases and J by 0 bases, with 4 bases between. This CDR3 contains 13 residues. Germline-derived CDR1 and CDR2 are SGHTA and FQGNSA. The CDR3 DNA is TGTGCCAGCAGCTCAAACTCTGGAAACACCATATATTTT. Its translation is CASSSNSGNTIYF.

V gene TRBV6-5 combines with J gene TRBJ2-3; D possibly uses TRBD1 or TRBD2 (5 bases each). The V gene lost 2 bases and the J gene lost 2 bases, with 14 bases spanning the gap. Germline V lookup: CDR1 MNHEY, CDR2 SVGAGI. The CDR3 has 16 amino acids. CDR3 DNA sequence: TGTGCCAGCAGTTACCTCCACTTAGGGACCACAGATACGCAGTATTTT. As protein: CASSYLHLGTTDTQYF.

On this clone: One end of the junction fails to match germline, which may point to a read error. The rearrangement uses TRBV7-7 and TRBJ2-2, with TRBD1 identical over 10 bases. This CDR3 has 15 residues. Germline V lookup: CDR1 SSHAT, CDR2 FNYEAQ (reference sequence). This CDR3 reads CASSPRTGGTGELFF. The CDR3 bases are TGTGCTAGCAGCCCTCGGACAGGGGGCACCGGGGAGCTGTTTTTT.